A single T cell receptor (beta chain) is shown here with its context. What it binds is unknown. The CDR3 sequence is 13 residues long. Germline-derived CDR1 and CDR2 are SGHVS and FQNEAQ. V lost 3 bases to trimming and J lost 5 bases, with 7 bases between them. The Oncomine TCR Beta short-read assay was what sequenced the DNA obtained from cultured CD4+ T cells. TCRdb reanalysed the PCR reads using MiXCR and keeps one entry per CDR3 protein. The table has around 15,000 distinct CDR3 sequences, roughly 28% seen once; the top ten hold approximately 20%. The sample is drawn from a study of vaccination and CD4 T cells after COVID-19. Whole-study results and caveats: Vaccine-specific clones numbering 304 of 307 showed spike mono-reactivity in convalescent patients.

Specified treatment: roughly 11-day PBMC culture with coronavirus spike peptide pools or control peptides (ViraFEST assay). This TCR was sampled from a human donor with COVID-19. The chain links TRBV7-8 to TRBJ1-4; no clear D gene. The material sequenced was cultured CD4+ T cells from blood. The CDR3 spells CASSFSPNEKLFF. The CDR3, as DNA: TGTGCCAGCAGCTTTTCCCCGAATGAAAAACTGTTTTTT.